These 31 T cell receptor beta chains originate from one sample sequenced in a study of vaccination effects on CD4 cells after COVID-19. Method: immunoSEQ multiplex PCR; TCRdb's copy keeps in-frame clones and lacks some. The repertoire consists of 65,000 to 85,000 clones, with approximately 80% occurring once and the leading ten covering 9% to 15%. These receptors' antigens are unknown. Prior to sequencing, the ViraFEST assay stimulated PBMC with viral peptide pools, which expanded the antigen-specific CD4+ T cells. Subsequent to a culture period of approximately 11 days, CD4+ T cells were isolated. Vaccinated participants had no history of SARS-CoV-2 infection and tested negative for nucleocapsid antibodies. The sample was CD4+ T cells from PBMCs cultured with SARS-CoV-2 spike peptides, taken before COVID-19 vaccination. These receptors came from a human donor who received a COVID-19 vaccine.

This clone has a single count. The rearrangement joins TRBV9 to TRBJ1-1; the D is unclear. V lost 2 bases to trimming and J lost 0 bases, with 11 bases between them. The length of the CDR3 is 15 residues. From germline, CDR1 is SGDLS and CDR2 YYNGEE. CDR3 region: CASSVGQHLNTEAFF. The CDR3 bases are TGTGCCAGCAGCGTGGGCCAGCACTTGAACACTGAAGCTTTCTTT. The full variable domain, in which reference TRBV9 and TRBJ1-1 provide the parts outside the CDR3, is DSGVTQTPKHLITATGQRVTLRCSPRSGDLSVYWYQQSLDQGLQFLIQYYNGEERAKGNILERFSAQQFPDLHSELNLSSLELGDSALYFCASSVGQHLNTEAFFGQGTRLTVV.

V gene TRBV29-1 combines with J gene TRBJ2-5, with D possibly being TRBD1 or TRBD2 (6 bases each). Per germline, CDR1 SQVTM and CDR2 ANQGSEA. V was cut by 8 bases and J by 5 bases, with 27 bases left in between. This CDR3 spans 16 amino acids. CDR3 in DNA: TGCAGCTCGGCCGGGGGACCTCGGGGGCCCGGGGAGACCCAGTACTTC. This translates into CSSAGGPRGPGETQYF.

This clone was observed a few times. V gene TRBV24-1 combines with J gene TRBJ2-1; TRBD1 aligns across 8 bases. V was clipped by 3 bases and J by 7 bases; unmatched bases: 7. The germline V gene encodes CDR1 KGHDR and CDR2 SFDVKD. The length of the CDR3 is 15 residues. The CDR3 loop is CATSDPGQEGNEQFF. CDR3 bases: TGTGCCACCAGTGATCCGGGACAGGAAGGGAATGAGCAGTTCTTC.

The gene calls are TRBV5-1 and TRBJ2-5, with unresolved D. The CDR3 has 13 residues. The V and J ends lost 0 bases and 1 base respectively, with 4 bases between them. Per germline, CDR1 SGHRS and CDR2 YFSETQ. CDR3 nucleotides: TGCGCCAGCAGCTTGGGGACCCAAGAGACCCAGTACTTC. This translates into CASSLGTQETQYF.

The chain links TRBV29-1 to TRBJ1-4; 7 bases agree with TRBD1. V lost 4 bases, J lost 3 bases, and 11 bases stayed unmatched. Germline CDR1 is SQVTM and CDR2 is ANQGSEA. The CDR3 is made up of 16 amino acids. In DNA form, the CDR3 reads TGCAGCGTTGTCGACAGGGTGGCATGGGCTAATGAAAAACTGTTTTTT. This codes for CSVVDRVAWANEKLFF.

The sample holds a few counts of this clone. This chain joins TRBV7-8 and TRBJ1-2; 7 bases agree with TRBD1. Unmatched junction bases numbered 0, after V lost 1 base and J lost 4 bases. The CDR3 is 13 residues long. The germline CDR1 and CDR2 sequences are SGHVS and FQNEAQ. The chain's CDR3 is CASSLDRGYGYTF. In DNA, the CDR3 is TGTGCCAGCAGCTTAGACAGGGGCTATGGCTACACCTTC.

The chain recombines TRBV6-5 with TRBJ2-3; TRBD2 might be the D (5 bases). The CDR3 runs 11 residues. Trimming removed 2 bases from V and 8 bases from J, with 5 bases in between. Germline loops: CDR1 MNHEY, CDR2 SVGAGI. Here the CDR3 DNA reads TGTGCCAGCAGTTACGAGGGTACGCAGTATTTT. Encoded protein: CASSYEGTQYF.

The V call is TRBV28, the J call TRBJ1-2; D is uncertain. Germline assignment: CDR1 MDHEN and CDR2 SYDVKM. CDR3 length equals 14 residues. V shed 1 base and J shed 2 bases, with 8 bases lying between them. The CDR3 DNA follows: TGTGCCAGCAGTTTATCTGGCGGAAACTATGGCTACACCTTC. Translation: CASSLSGGNYGYTF.

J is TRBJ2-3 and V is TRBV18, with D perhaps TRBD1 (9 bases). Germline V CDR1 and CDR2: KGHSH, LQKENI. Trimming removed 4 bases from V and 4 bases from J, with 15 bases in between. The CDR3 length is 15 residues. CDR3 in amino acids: CASSLAGQGSDTQYF. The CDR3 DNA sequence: TGTGCCAGCTCACTAGCGGGACAGGGATCAGATACGCAGTATTTT.

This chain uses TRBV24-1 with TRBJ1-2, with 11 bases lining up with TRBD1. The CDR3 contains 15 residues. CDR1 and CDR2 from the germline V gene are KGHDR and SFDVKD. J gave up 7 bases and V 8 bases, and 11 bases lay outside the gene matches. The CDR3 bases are TGTGCCACCAACGATACCAAAGGACAGGGGGCTGGCTACACCTTC. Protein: CATNDTKGQGAGYTF.

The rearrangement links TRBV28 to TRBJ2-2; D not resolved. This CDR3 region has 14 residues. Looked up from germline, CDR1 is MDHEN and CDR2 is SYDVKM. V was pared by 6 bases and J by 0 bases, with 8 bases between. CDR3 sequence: CASSGRPNTGELFF. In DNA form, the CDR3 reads TGTGCCAGCAGCGGACGCCCGAACACCGGGGAGCTGTTTTTT.

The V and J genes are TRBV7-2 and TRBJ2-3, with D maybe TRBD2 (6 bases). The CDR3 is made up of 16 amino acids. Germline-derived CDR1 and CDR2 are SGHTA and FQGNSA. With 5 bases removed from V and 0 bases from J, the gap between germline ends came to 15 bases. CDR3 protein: CASSPRSGTSTDTQYF. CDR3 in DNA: TGTGCCAGCAGCCCGCGTAGCGGAACTAGCACAGATACGCAGTATTTT. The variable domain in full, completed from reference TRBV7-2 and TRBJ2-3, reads GAGVSQSPSNKVTEKGKDVELRCDPISGHTALYWYRQSLGQGLEFLIYFQGNSAPDKSGLPSDRFSAERTGGSVSTLTIQRTQQEDSAVYLCASSPRSGTSTDTQYFGPGTRLTVL.

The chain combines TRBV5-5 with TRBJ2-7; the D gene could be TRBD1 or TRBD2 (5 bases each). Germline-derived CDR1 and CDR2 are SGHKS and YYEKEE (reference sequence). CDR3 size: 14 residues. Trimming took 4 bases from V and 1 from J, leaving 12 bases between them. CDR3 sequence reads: CASSPGTASYEQYV. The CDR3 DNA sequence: TGTGCCAGCAGCCCCGGGACCGCTTCCTACGAGCAGTACGTC.

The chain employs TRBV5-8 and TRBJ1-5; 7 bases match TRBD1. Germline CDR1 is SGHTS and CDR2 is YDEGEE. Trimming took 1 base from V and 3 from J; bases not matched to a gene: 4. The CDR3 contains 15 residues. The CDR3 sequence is CASSLWGQNNQPQHF. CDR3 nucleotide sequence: TGTGCCAGCAGCTTGTGGGGACAGAACAATCAGCCCCAGCATTTT.

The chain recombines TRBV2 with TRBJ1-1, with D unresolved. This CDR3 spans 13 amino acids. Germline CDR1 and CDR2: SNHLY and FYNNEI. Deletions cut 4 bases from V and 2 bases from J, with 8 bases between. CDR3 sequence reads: CASSVDGNTEAFF. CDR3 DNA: TGTGCCAGCAGTGTGGACGGCAACACTGAAGCTTTCTTT.

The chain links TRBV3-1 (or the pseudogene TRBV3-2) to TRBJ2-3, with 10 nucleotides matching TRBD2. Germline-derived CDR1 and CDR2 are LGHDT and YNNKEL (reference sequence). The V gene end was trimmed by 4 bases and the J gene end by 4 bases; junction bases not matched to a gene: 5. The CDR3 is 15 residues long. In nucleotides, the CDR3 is TGTGCCAGCAGCCGAGCGGGGGGGCGGGCAGATACGCAGTATTTT. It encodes CASSRAGGRADTQYF.

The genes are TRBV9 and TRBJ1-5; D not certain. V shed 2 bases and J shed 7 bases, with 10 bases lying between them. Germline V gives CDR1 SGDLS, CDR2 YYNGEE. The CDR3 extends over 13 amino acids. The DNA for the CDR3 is TGTGCCAGCAGCGTCGGGGAGATGCAGCCCCAGCATTTT. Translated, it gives CASSVGEMQPQHF.

The CDR3 DNA follows: TGTGCCAGCATGATGGGGGCCTTCTCCTACGAGCAGTACGTC. Protein sequence: CASMMGAFSYEQYV. The chain has TRBV14 and TRBJ2-7, with D possibly being TRBD1 (6 bases). Germline lookup yields CDR1 SGHDN and CDR2 FVKESK. V lost 7 bases and J 0 bases, leaving 13 bases between the germline ends. The CDR3 loop spans 14 amino acids.

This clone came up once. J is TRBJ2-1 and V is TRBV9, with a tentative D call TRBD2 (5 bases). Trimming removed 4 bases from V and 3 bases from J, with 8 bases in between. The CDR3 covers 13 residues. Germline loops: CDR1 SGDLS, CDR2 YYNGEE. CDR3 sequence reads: CASSTRNYNEQFF. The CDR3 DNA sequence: TGTGCCAGCAGCACTAGGAACTACAATGAGCAGTTCTTC. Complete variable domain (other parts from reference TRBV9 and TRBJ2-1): DSGVTQTPKHLITATGQRVTLRCSPRSGDLSVYWYQQSLDQGLQFLIQYYNGEERAKGNILERFSAQQFPDLHSELNLSSLELGDSALYFCASSTRNYNEQFFGPGTRLTVL.

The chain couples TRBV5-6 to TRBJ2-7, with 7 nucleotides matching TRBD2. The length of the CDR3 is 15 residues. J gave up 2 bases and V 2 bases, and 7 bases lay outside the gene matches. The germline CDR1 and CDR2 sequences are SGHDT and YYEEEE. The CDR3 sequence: CASSFGGESTYEQYV. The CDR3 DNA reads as TGTGCCAGCAGCTTTGGGGGGGAGTCGACCTACGAGCAGTACGTC.

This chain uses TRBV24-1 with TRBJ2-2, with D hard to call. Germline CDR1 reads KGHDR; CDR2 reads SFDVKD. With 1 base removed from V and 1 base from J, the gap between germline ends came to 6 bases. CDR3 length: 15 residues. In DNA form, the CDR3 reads TGTGCCACCAGTGATTTTTCAATGAACACCGGGGAGCTGTTTTTT. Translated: CATSDFSMNTGELFF.

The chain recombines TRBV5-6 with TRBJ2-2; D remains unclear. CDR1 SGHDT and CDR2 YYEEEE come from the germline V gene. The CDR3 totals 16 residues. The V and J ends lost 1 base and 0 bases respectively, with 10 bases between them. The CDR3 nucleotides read TGTGCCAGCAGCTTGCTTAGCCTAACGAACACCGGGGAGCTGTTTTTT. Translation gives CASSLLSLTNTGELFF.

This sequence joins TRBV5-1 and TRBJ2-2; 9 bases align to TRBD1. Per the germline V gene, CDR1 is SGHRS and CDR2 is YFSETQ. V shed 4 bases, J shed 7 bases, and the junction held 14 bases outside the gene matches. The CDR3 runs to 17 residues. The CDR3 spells CASSPLIQGALGGELFF. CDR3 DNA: TGCGCCAGCAGCCCCTTAATACAGGGGGCGCTCGGCGGGGAGCTGTTTTTT.

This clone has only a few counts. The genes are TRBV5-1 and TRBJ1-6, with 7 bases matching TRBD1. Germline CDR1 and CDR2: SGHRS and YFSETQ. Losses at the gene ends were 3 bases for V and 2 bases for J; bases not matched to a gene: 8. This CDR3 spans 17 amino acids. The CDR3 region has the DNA TGCGCCAGCAGCTCCCCCTCGGGACAGACCTATAATTCACCCCTCCACTTT. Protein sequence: CASSSPSGQTYNSPLHF.

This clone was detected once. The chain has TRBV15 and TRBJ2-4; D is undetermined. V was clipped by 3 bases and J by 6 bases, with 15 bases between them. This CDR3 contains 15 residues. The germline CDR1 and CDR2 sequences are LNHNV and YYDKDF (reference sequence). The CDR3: CATSSGGSGRNIQYF. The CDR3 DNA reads TGTGCCACCAGCAGCGGTGGAAGTGGTAGAAACATTCAGTACTTC.

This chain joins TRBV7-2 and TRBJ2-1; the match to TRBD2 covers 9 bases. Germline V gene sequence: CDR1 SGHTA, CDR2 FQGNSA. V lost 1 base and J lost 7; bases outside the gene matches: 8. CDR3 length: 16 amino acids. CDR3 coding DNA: TGTGCCAGCAGCTTAGGAGGCGGGGGGGCCGTTAATGAGCAGTTCTTC. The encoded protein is CASSLGGGGAVNEQFF.

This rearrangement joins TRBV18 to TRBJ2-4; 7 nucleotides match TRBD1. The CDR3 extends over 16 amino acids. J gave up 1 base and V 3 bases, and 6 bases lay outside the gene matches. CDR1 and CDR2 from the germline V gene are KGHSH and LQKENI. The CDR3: CASSPFEGAAKNIQYF. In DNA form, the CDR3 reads TGTGCCAGCTCACCCTTCGAGGGGGCGGCCAAAAACATTCAGTACTTC.

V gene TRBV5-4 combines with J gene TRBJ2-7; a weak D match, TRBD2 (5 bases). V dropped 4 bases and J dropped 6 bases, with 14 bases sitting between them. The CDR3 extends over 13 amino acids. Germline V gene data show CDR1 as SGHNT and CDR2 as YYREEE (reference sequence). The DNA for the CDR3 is TGTGCCAGCAGCCCCGACCCCAGCGGCGAGCAGTACGTC. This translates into CASSPDPSGEQYV.

The CDR3: CASSGGLLSYNEQFF. CDR3 bases: TGTGCCAGTAGTGGGGGACTGCTGTCCTACAATGAGCAGTTCTTC. The J gene is TRBJ2-1, the V gene TRBV19, with D perhaps matching TRBD2 (6 bases). The V gene's germline CDR1 is LNHDA and CDR2 SQIVND (reference sequence). Trimming pared 5 bases from V and 1 base from J, leaving 12 bases between. The CDR3 spans 15 residues.

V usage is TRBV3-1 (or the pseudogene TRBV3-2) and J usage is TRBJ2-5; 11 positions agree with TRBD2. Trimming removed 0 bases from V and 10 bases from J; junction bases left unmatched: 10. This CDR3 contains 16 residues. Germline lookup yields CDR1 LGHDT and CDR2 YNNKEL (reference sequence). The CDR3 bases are TGTGCCAGCAGCCAAGAACGTCTAGCGGGGGGCCCCTTCCAGTACTTC. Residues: CASSQERLAGGPFQYF.

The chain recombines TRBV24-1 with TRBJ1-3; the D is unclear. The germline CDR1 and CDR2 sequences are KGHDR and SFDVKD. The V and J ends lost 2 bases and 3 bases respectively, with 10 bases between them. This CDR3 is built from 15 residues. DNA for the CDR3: TGTGCCACCAGTGATTCAAGGTCGGATGGAAACACCATATATTTT. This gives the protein CATSDSRSDGNTIYF.